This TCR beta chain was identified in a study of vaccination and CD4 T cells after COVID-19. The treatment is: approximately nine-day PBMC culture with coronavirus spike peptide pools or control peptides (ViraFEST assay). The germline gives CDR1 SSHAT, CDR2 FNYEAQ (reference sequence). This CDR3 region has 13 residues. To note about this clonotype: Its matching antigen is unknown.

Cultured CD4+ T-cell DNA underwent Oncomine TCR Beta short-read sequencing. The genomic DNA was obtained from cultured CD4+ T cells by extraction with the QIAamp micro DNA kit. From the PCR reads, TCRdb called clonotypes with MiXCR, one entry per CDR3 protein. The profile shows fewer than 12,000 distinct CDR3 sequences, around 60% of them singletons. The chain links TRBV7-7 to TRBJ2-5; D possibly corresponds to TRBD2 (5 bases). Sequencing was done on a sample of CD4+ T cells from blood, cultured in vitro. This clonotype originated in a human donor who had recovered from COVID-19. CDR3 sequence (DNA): TGTGCTAGCGCCTTAAGGATCGGGGAGACCCAGTACTTC. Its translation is CASALRIGETQYF.